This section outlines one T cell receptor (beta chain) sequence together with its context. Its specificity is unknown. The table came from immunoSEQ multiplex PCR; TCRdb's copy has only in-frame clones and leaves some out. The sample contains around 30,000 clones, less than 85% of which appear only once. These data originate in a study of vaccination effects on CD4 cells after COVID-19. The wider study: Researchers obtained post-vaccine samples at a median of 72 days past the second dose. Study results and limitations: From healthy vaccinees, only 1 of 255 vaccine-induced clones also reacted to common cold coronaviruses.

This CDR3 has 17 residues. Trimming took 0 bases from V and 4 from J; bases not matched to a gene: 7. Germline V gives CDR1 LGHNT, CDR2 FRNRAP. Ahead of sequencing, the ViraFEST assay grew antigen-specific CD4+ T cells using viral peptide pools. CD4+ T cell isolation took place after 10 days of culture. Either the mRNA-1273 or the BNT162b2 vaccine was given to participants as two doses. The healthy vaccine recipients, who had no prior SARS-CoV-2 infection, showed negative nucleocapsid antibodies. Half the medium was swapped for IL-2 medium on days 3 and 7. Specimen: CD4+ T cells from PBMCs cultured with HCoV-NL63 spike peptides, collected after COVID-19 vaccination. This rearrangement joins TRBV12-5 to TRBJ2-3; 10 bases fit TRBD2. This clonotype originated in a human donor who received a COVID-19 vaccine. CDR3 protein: CASGLVLSAGGPDTQYF. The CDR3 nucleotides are TGTGCTAGTGGTTTGGTACTCTCAGCGGGGGGGCCAGATACGCAGTATTTT.